This entry is about one TCR beta chain. In the same sample, other DNA sequences code for this CDR3. Germline V gene lookup returns CDR1 MNHEY and CDR2 SVGEGT. Trimming left V 2 bases short and J 2 bases short, with 6 bases between. The CDR3 extends over 13 amino acids. This entry comes from a study of T cell responses to AZD1222 COVID-19 vaccine. Analysis merged second doses at about 4 or about 12 weeks. Sequencing was performed with immunoSEQ multiplex PCR; in TCRdb, only in-frame clones are kept and a portion is missing. The repertoire holds more than 150,000 clones, with about 90% as singletons. The material sequenced was peripheral blood, taken 28 days after the second AZD1222 dose. The source is an adult who received the AZD1222 COVID-19 vaccine. The V gene is TRBV6-2 or TRBV6-3, the J gene TRBJ1-1, with D unclear. CDR3 DNA: TGTGCCAGCAGTTACAGTAGTAACACTGAAGCTTTCTTT. Protein: CASSYSSNTEAFF.